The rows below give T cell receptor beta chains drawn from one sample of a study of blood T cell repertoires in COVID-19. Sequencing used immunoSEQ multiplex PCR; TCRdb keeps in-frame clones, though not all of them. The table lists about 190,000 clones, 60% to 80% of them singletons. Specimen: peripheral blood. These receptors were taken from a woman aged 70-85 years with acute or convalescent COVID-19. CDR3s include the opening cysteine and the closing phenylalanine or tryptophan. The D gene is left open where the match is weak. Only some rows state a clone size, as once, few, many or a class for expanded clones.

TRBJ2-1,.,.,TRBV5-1,CASSLQGNEQFF,TGCGCCAGCAGCTTGCAGGGAAATGAGCAGTTCTTC
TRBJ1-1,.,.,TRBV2,CASRRGMNTEAFF,TGTGCCAGCAGGAGGGGGATGAACACTGAAGCTTTCTTT
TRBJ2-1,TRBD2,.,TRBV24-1,CATSEAGTSGSEREQFF,TGTGCCACCAGTGAGGCCGGGACTAGCGGCTCCGAGCGTGAGCAGTTCTTC
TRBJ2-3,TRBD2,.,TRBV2,CASSWLAGEVTDTQYF,TGTGCCAGCAGTTGGTTGGCGGGAGAAGTAACAGATACGCAGTATTTT
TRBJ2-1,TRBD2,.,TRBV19,CASSIGSGTYNEQFF,TGTGCCAGTAGTATCGGTAGCGGGACATACAATGAGCAGTTCTTC
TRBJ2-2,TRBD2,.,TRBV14,CASRKWSGTSTGELFF,TGTGCCAGCAGGAAGTGGTCCGGGACTAGCACCGGGGAGCTGTTTTTT
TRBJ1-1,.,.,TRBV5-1,CASSLGATGNTEAFF,TGCGCCAGCAGCTTGGGGGCCACAGGGAACACTGAAGCTTTCTTT
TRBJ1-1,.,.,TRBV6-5,CASRLTGENTEAFF,TGTGCCAGCCGCCTCACAGGCGAGAACACTGAAGCTTTCTTT
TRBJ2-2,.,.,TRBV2,CASSYRGLGTGELFF,TGTGCCAGCAGTTATCGGGGTCTGGGCACCGGGGAGCTGTTTTTT
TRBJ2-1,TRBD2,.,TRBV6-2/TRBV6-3,CASSPRTSGSSYNEQFF,TGTGCCAGCAGTCCCCGGACTAGCGGGAGTTCCTACAATGAGCAGTTCTTC
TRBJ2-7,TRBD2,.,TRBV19,CASSIALSGTSSYEQYF,TGTGCCAGTAGTATAGCCTTAAGCGGGACGAGCTCCTACGAGCAGTACTTC
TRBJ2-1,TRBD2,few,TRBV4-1,CASSRTSGSSYNEQFF,TGCGCCAGCAGCCGAACAAGCGGGAGCTCCTACAATGAGCAGTTCTTC
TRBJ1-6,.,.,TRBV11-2,CASSFAEGRSPLHF,TGTGCCAGCAGCTTTGCGGAGGGGCGGTCACCCCTCCACTTT
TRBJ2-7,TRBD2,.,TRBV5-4,CASRGEGTSGSSYEQYF,TGTGCCAGCAGAGGGGAAGGGACTAGCGGGAGCTCCTACGAGCAGTACTTC
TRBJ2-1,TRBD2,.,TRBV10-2,CASRLRAGLAGTGSSYNEQFF,TGCGCCAGCAGATTGCGCGCCGGGCTAGCGGGAACAGGGAGCTCCTACAATGAGCAGTTCTTC
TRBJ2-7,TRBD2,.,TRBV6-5,CASILADTSYEQYF,TGTGCCAGCATACTAGCGGATACCTCCTACGAGCAGTACTTC
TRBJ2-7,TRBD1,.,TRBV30,CAQKGQGNYEQYF,TGTGCCCAGAAGGGACAGGGGAACTACGAGCAGTACTTC
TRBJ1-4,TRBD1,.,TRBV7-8,CASSHGQGGEKLFF,TGTGCCAGCAGCCACGGACAGGGCGGCGAAAAACTGTTTTTT
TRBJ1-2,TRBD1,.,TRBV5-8,CASTADRVFGYTF,TGTGCCAGCACCGCGGACAGGGTTTTCGGCTACACCTTC
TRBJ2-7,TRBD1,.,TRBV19,CASSPGTAVIPSYEQYF,TGTGCCAGTAGTCCCGGGACAGCCGTAATACCCTCCTACGAGCAGTACTTC
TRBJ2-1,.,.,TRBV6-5,CASRELNEQFF,TGTGCCAGCAGGGAGTTGAATGAGCAGTTCTTC
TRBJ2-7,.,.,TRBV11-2,CASSLAQGYSYEQYF,TGTGCCAGCAGCTTAGCACAGGGCTACTCCTACGAGCAGTACTTC
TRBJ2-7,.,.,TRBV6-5,CASSYSNIPYEQYF,TGTGCCAGCAGTTACTCGAACATCCCCTACGAGCAGTACTTC
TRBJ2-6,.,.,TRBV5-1,CASSLTGGYSGANVLTF,TGCGCCAGCAGCTTGACAGGCGGTTACTCTGGGGCCAACGTCCTGACTTTC
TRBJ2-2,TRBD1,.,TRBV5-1,CASEGTANTGELFF,TGCGCCAGCGAGGGGACAGCGAACACCGGGGAGCTGTTTTTT
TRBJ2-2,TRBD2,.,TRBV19,CASSTGLAGNTGELFF,TGTGCCAGTAGTACCGGACTAGCGGGGAACACCGGGGAGCTGTTTTTT
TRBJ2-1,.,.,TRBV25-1,CASSEGARWGRWNNEQFF,TGTGCCAGCAGTGAGGGGGCGAGGTGGGGGCGCTGGAACAATGAGCAGTTCTTC
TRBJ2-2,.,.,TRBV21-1,CASSTRSSGRARELFF,TGTGCCAGCAGCACACGGTCCAGCGGGAGGGCCAGGGAGCTGTTTTTT
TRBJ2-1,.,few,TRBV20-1,CSAGLWEQFF,TGCAGTGCCGGACTTTGGGAGCAGTTCTTC
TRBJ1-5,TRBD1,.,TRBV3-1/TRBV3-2,CAIGQGGQPQHF,TGTGCCATCGGACAGGGGGGACAGCCCCAGCATTTT
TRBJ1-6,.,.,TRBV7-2,CASSMLSESPLHF,TGTGCCAGCAGCATGCTATCGGAGTCGCCCCTCCACTTT
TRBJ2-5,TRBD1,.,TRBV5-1,CASSLADRGHRETQYF,TGCGCCAGCAGCTTGGCAGACAGGGGGCATAGAGAGACCCAGTACTTC
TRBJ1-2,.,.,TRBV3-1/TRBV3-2,CASSQGASVDSNYGYTF,TGTGCCAGCAGCCAAGGTGCTTCTGTAGACAGTAACTATGGCTACACCTTC
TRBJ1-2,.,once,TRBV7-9,CASSWPQAGYTF,TGTGCCAGCAGCTGGCCCCAGGCTGGCTACACCTTC
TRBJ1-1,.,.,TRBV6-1,CASSEGPARTEAFF,TGTGCCAGCAGTGAAGGACCGGCTAGGACTGAAGCTTTCTTT
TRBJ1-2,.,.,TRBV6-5,CATGMGAANYGYTF,TGTGCCACCGGTATGGGGGCAGCTAACTATGGCTACACCTTC
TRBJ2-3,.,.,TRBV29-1,CSVAHAGPGGTDTQYF,TGCAGCGTTGCCCACGCCGGTCCAGGGGGCACAGATACGCAGTATTTT
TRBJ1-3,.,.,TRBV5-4,CASSSSSADFSGNTIYF,TGTGCCAGCAGCTCCTCCTCTGCCGACTTCTCTGGAAACACCATATATTTT
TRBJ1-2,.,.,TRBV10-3,CAISGTETYYGYTF,TGTGCCATCAGTGGGACAGAAACTTACTATGGCTACACCTTC
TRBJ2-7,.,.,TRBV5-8,CASSPGGQFYEQYF,TGTGCCAGCAGCCCCGGGGGACAGTTCTACGAGCAGTACTTC
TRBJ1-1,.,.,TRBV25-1,CASSASGIGTEAFF,TGTGCCAGCAGTGCCTCAGGGATTGGCACTGAAGCTTTCTTT
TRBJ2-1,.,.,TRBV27,CASGGEQFF,TGTGCCAGCGGGGGGGAGCAGTTCTTC
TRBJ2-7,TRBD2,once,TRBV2,CASSRGLAGGRAYEQYF,TGTGCCAGCAGCCGCGGACTAGCGGGAGGACGGGCCTACGAGCAGTACTTC
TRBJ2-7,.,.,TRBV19,CASSIERGYEQYF,TGTGCCAGTAGTATAGAAAGGGGCTACGAGCAGTACTTC
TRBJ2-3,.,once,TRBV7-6,CASSFPGESTDTQYF,TGTGCCAGCAGCTTTCCAGGCGAGAGCACAGATACGCAGTATTTT
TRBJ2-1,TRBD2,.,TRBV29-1,CSVVVTSGTNEQFF,TGCAGCGTTGTTGTGACTAGCGGCACCAATGAGCAGTTCTTC
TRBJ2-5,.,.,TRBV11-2,CASSPGETQYF,TGTGCCAGCAGCCCAGGCGAGACCCAGTACTTC
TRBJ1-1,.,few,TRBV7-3,CASSLWEYTEAFF,TGTGCCAGCAGCTTATGGGAGTACACTGAAGCTTTCTTT
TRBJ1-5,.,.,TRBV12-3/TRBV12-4,CASSLVRDQPQHF,TGTGCCAGCAGTTTGGTCAGGGATCAGCCCCAGCATTTT
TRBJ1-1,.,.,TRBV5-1,CASSPLRRQANDKNTEAFF,TGCGCCAGCAGCCCGCTGCGTCGCCAGGCAAATGATAAGAACACTGAAGCTTTCTTT
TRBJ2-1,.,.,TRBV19,CASSRSGNEQFF,TGTGCCAGTAGTAGAAGCGGGAATGAGCAGTTCTTC
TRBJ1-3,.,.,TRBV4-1,CASSQARRSSGNTIYF,TGCGCCAGCAGCCAAGCCCGACGGAGCTCTGGAAACACCATATATTTT
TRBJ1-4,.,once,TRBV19,CASTATNRVGKLFF,TGTGCCAGTACCGCCACCAACAGGGTTGGAAAACTGTTTTTT
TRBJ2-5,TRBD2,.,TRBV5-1,CASGKDDGREETQYF,TGCGCCAGCGGAAAGGATGACGGGAGGGAAGAGACCCAGTACTTC
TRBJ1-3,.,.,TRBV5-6,CASSHSGTRGNTIYF,TGTGCCAGCAGCCACTCCGGGACAAGAGGAAACACCATATATTTT
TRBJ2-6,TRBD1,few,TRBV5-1,CASSPGRDRGISGANVLTF,TGCGCCAGCAGCCCGGGCCGGGACAGGGGGATCTCTGGGGCCAACGTCCTGACTTTC